What follows are 4 T cell receptor beta chains derived from one specimen sequenced in a study of beta chain features in type 1 diabetes listed by TCRdb under 2018. Libraries were prepared through the immunoSEQ multiplex PCR assay. The entire isolated RNA was reverse transcribed using the High Capacity cDNA Reverse Transcription Kit, and thus expressed TCRB transcripts were sequenced. The clones in this table, taken by TCRdb from immuneACCESS, are in-frame only. Not every clone is retained; where verified, under half of the shortfall comes from an unresolved V gene, and the cause of the rest is unknown. This sample lists around 500,000 clones; about 32% were detected once. 0.05% to 0.07% of the sample belongs to the ten largest clones. The sample comprised naive CD4+ T cells from blood. According to the study, the label for this sample's cell subset or site signals: true naive CD4+ T cells. These receptors all stem from a man younger than 35 in good health.

The genes are TRBV15 and TRBJ2-5; 9 bases agree with TRBD1. Losses at the gene ends were 6 bases for V and 5 bases for J; bases not matched to a gene: 7. CDR3 length: 14 residues. Germline loops: CDR1 LNHNV, CDR2 YYDKDF (reference sequence). The CDR3 spells CATRRSGTGETQYF. CDR3 DNA: TGTGCCACCAGGAGATCCGGGACAGGGGAGACCCAGTACTTC. Looking up the rest from reference TRBV15 and TRBJ2-5 gives the full variable domain: DAMVIQNPRYQVTQFGKPVTLSCSQTLNHNVMYWYQQKSSQAPKLLFHYYDKDFNNEADTPDNFQSRRPNTSFCFLDIRSPGLGDTAMYLCATRRSGTGETQYFGPGTRLLVL.

In this sample, this clone turned up once. The chain joins TRBV11-3 to TRBJ2-3; TRBD1 agrees at 9 bases. CDR3 size: 18 residues. CDR1 is SGHNT and CDR2 is YENEEA in the germline V gene. V lost 4 bases to trimming and J lost 2 bases; unmatched junction nucleotides: 13. CDR3 region: CASSWRPPGQGNTDTQYF. The CDR3 nucleotides read TGTGCCAGCAGCTGGAGACCCCCGGGACAGGGAAACACAGATACGCAGTATTTT.

The genes are TRBV20-1 and TRBJ2-5; the D gene is possibly TRBD1 (6 bases). From germline, CDR1 is DFQATT and CDR2 SNEGSKA (reference sequence). Trimming cost V 3 bases and J 10 bases, with 12 bases left between them. The CDR3 extends over 11 amino acids. CDR3 coding DNA: TGCAGTGCTAGCCCCAGGGGTGGCCAGTACTTC. The encoded protein is CSASPRGGQYF.

The J gene is TRBJ1-4, the V gene TRBV9, with 8 positions matching TRBD1. CDR1 SGDLS and CDR2 YYNGEE come from the germline V gene. V dropped 0 bases and J dropped 8; count of bases not matched to a gene: 6. This CDR3 contains 15 residues. Written as DNA, the CDR3 is TGTGCCAGCAGCGTAGCCGGGACAGGTAGAGAAAAACTGTTTTTT. Its translation is CASSVAGTGREKLFF.